The 17 T cell receptor beta chains below all came from one sample that was sequenced in a study of T-cell memory formation after mild COVID-19. From the 5' RACE reads, TCRdb called clonotypes with MiXCR, one entry per CDR3 protein. The sample lists hundreds of thousands of distinct CDR3 sequences; 16% were seen once. Sequencing was done on a sample of PBMCs or a T cell subset sorted from them (not recorded which). The receptors here all came from a man aged 18 to 30 who had mild COVID-19 (a few samples of this study predate the infection). Cell type and time point are not known.

V usage is TRBV9 and J usage is TRBJ1-1, with D possibly matching TRBD1 (6 bases). V was clipped by 4 bases and J by 6 bases, with 19 bases between them. CDR3 size: 15 residues. CDR1 SGDLS and CDR2 YYNGEE come from the germline V gene. The CDR3 is CASSPGGAQSAEAFF. CDR3 in DNA: TGTGCCAGCAGCCCCGGGGGGGCCCAAAGCGCTGAAGCTTTCTTT. Supplemented by reference TRBV9 and TRBJ1-1, the full variable domain reads DSGVTQTPKHLITATGQRVTLRCSPRSGDLSVYWYQQSLDQGLQFLIQYYNGEERAKGNILERFSAQQFPDLHSELNLSSLELGDSALYFCASSPGGAQSAEAFFGQGTRLTVV.

This chain links TRBV28 with TRBJ2-2; D is uncertain. The ends were cut back, 6 bases at V and 7 bases at J, with 9 bases in the middle. This CDR3 has 12 residues. CDR1 MDHEN and CDR2 SYDVKM come from the germline V gene. The CDR3 region is CASRSRIGELFF. In DNA form, the CDR3 reads TGTGCCAGCAGGTCAAGGATCGGGGAGCTGTTTTTT.

This clonotype was seen more than once but under ten times. V is TRBV20-1 and J is TRBJ1-2, with 7 bases identical to TRBD1. Trimming at V came to 6 bases and at J to 0 bases, leaving 10 bases not matched to a gene. This CDR3 contains 15 residues. Germline V gene sequence: CDR1 DFQATT, CDR2 SNEGSKA (reference sequence). CDR3 coding DNA: TGCAGTGCCCCGAGTGTGCAGGGGGCTAACTATGGCTACACCTTC. Translating gives CSAPSVQGANYGYTF.

The sample holds a few counts of this clonotype. This chain joins TRBV24-1 and TRBJ2-2, with D maybe TRBD2 (5 bases). The CDR3 contains 13 residues. The germline V and J ends were trimmed by 3 bases and 6 bases, with 7 bases remaining between them. Looked up from germline, CDR1 is KGHDR and CDR2 is SFDVKD. The CDR3, as DNA: TGTGCCACCAGTGATGGAGGTCCCGGGGAGCTGTTTTTT. Its protein product is CATSDGGPGELFF.

This clonotype was found many times. The J gene is TRBJ1-1, the V gene TRBV5-5; D is uncertain. This CDR3 spans 14 amino acids. The germline V gene encodes CDR1 SGHKS and CDR2 YYEKEE (reference sequence). Trimming pared 4 bases from V and 5 bases from J, leaving 15 bases between. CDR3 nucleotide sequence: TGTGCCAGCAGCCCGAGAACGGGTCGAACTGAAGCTTTCTTT. This codes for CASSPRTGRTEAFF.

This clonotype has a count of ten or more. This rearrangement joins TRBV11-2 to TRBJ2-5, with 10 positions matching TRBD2. The CDR3 is 16 residues long. V shed 5 bases and J 5 bases; nucleotides not matched to a gene: 11. CDR1 is SGHAT and CDR2 is FQNNGV in the germline V gene. This chain's CDR3 is CASSLTSGGVGETQYF. CDR3 in DNA: TGTGCCAGCAGCCTAACCAGCGGGGGGGTCGGGGAGACCCAGTACTTC.

The CDR3 reads CASSQDPRTGELFF. The DNA of the CDR3 is TGCGCCAGCAGCCAAGATCCGAGAACCGGGGAGCTGTTTTTT. This sequence joins TRBV4-1 and TRBJ2-2; no clear D. Germline assignment: CDR1 MGHRA and CDR2 YSYEKL. This CDR3 has 14 amino acids. V lost 0 bases and J 5 bases, leaving 7 bases between the germline ends.

The rearrangement joins TRBV12-3 or TRBV12-4 to TRBJ1-1; 7 bases line up with TRBD1. CDR3 length: 14 amino acids. Trimming took 7 bases from V and 2 from J; bases not matched to a gene: 7. This CDR3 reads CASNPGTDNTEAFF. For the CDR3, the DNA is TGTGCCAGCAACCCCGGGACAGATAACACTGAAGCTTTCTTT.

The V and J genes are TRBV20-1 and TRBJ1-2; the D is unclear. Germline CDR1 DFQATT, CDR2 SNEGSKA (reference sequence). The CDR3 length is 13 residues. Trimming removed 3 bases at V and 1 base at J, with 9 bases between. CDR3 amino acids: CSARKPLNYGYTF. CDR3 bases: TGCAGTGCTAGGAAACCCCTTAACTATGGCTACACCTTC.

This clonotype was picked up many times. The chain couples TRBV5-6 to TRBJ2-3; unclear D gene. CDR3 size: 14 residues. The germline gives CDR1 SGHDT, CDR2 YYEEEE. V lost 0 bases and J lost 0, with 5 bases in between. The CDR3 reads CASSLVVSTDTQYF. In nucleotides, the CDR3 is TGTGCCAGCAGCTTGGTAGTGAGCACAGATACGCAGTATTTT.

The chain combines TRBV9 with TRBJ2-5; no reliable D call. Trimming stripped 0 bases from V and 5 bases from J, with 8 bases between. CDR1 is SGDLS, CDR2 YYNGEE, per germline. The CDR3 sequence is 13 residues long. CDR3 in amino acids: CASSVGSMETQYF. CDR3 bases: TGTGCCAGCAGCGTAGGAAGTATGGAGACCCAGTACTTC.

This clonotype was seen more than once but under ten times. The chain carries TRBV24-1 and TRBJ2-7; D assignment may be TRBD1 or TRBD2 (7 bases each). Germline-derived CDR1 and CDR2 are KGHDR and SFDVKD. The CDR3 runs 15 residues. Trimming removed 7 bases at V and 4 bases at J, with 19 bases between. The CDR3: CATRRQGTGRYEQYF. As DNA, the CDR3 is TGTGCCACCAGGAGACAGGGTACCGGGAGGTACGAGCAGTACTTC.

This clonotype was counted only a few times. This chain uses TRBV3-1 with TRBJ2-4, with a possible D match to TRBD2 (6 bases). The CDR3 covers 14 residues. Per germline, CDR1 LGHDT and CDR2 YNNKEL (reference sequence). V gave up 2 bases and J gave up 5 bases, with 10 bases separating them. As DNA, the CDR3 is TGTGCCAGCAGCCAATGGAGGGACGAAAACATTCAGTACTTC. It yields the protein CASSQWRDENIQYF.

The V call is TRBV21-1, the J call TRBJ2-7. TRBV21-1 is annotated as a pseudogene. The CDR3 extends over 14 amino acids. Here the CDR3 reads CASYWTAFSYEQYF. In DNA, the CDR3 is TGTGCCAGCTACTGGACCGCATTCTCCTACGAGCAGTACTTC.

This clonotype was recorded at least ten times. This chain links TRBV4-2 with TRBJ2-5; TRBD2 matches at 10 bases. This CDR3 comprises 17 residues. After removal of 4 bases from V and 5 bases from J, the junction contained 13 bases not matched to a gene. Looked up from germline, CDR1 is LGHNA and CDR2 is YNFKEQ. DNA for the CDR3: TGTGCCAGCAGCCGAGACGGTTCTAGCGGGGGTTATGAGACCCAGTACTTC. This gives the protein CASSRDGSSGGYETQYF.

The chain links TRBV7-8 to TRBJ1-6; D might be TRBD1 (5 bases). The V gene lost 5 bases and the J gene lost 12 bases, with 17 bases spanning the gap. The CDR3 extends over 14 amino acids. The V gene's germline CDR1 is SGHVS and CDR2 FQNEAQ. DNA for the CDR3: TGTGCCAGCAGCAACCCGGGACTAGTGGTACCCCTCCACTTT. Its protein is CASSNPGLVVPLHF. Supplemented by reference TRBV7-8 and TRBJ1-6, the full variable domain reads GAGVSQSPRYKVAKRGQDVALRCDPISGHVSLFWYQQALGQGPEFLTYFQNEAQLDKSGLPSDRFFAERPEGSVSTLKIQRTQQEDSAVYLCASSNPGLVVPLHFGNGTRLTVT.

This chain uses TRBV6-5 with TRBJ1-6; no definite D call. This CDR3 has 15 amino acids. V was pared by 2 bases and J by 0 bases, with 5 bases between. Germline assignment: CDR1 MNHEY and CDR2 SVGAGI. The CDR3 loop reads CASSYASSYNSPLHF. In DNA, the CDR3 is TGTGCCAGCAGTTACGCAAGCTCCTATAATTCACCCCTCCACTTT.